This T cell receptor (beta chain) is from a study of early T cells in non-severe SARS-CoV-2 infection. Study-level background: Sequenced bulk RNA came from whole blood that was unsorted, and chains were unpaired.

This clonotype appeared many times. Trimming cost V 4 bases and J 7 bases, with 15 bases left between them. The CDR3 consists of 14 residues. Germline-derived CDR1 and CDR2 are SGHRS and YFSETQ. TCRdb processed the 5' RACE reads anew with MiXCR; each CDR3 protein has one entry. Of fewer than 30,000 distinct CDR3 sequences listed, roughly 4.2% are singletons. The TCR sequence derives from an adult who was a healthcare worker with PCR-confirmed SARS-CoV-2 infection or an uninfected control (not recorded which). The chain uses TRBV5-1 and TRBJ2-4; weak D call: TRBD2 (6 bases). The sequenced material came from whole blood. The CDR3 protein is CASSGTEGLNIQYF. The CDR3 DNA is TGCGCCAGCAGCGGGACGGAGGGTTTGAACATTCAGTACTTC.